This TCR beta chain was documented in a study of blood T cell repertoires in COVID-19. About the study: Both acute and convalescent COVID-19 samples were obtained from the United States, Italy and Spain.

CDR3 length equals 14 residues. The V gene lost 4 bases and the J gene lost 0 bases, with 9 bases spanning the gap. Germline assignment: CDR1 SGHRS and CDR2 YFSETQ. Method: immunoSEQ multiplex PCR; TCRdb's copy keeps in-frame clones and lacks some. Seen here are more than 90,000 clones, about 77% observed once, and the top ten hold approximately 10%. The chain employs TRBV5-1 and TRBJ2-3; D is possibly TRBD2 (5 bases). The specimen was peripheral blood. The origin of this receptor is a woman of 80 years or more with acute or convalescent COVID-19. The CDR3 DNA reads TGCGCCAGCAGCGCGGACTCCAGCACAGATACGCAGTATTTT. Its translation is CASSADSSTDTQYF.